This T cell receptor beta chain was recorded in a study of T cells in Graves' hyperthyroidism and ophthalmopathy. Study in general: At the time of initial diagnosis and before any treatment, peripheral blood was collected.

Germline V gene data show CDR1 as WSHSY and CDR2 as SAAADI. The CDR3 consists of 17 residues. V was pared by 0 bases and J by 5 bases, with 7 bases of the junction left unmatched. It was RNA transcripts that yielded the amplified TCR beta CDR3 regions. Initially, a first-round RT-PCR of the TCR CDR3 employed the HTBI primer set. Each CDR3 protein gets one entry after TCRdb re-called the multiplex PCR reads with MiXCR. The sample shows fewer than 600,000 distinct CDR3 sequences, 12% to 15% of them seen only once. Findings and caveats of the study: Stable hyperthyroidism was told apart from ophthalmopathy by a model built on 13 V-J features.

Newly diagnosed patients aged 18 to 65 had hyperthyroidism of under 2 months' duration. A note on this clonotype: Its target is not known.

The sequencing input was blood. The chain uses TRBV10-2 and TRBJ2-7; 13 bases align to TRBD2. The sequence was obtained from a woman aged 40 to 50 with Graves' hyperthyroidism. CDR3 coding DNA: TGCGCCAGCAGTGAGTCCTCTCGGACTAGCGGGAGAGACGAGCAGTACTTC. Its translation is CASSESSRTSGRDEQYF.